The present T cell receptor (beta chain) was sequenced within a study of blood T cell repertoires in COVID-19. The overall study: Samples taken during acute and convalescent COVID-19 were collected in the United States, Italy and Spain. Nucleic acid was either cDNA or gDNA, and it came from T cells, B-cell-depleted T cells, or PBMCs.

Original processing methods: Estimated nucleated cell counts came from reference gene primer amplification. Sequenced by immunoSEQ multiplex PCR; TCRdb stores in-frame clones only, minus some. For V, J and clone size, that table is used; D and trimming come from the DNA. Of some 120,000 clones listed, 85% to 90% are singletons. This clone was counted between two and nine times. The germline V gene has CDR1 SGHAT and CDR2 FQNNGV. This CDR3 has 14 amino acids. With V trimmed by 3 bases and J by 4 bases, 3 bases remained unmatched. This chain joins TRBV11-2 and TRBJ2-7, with 10 bases that match TRBD1. This TCR came from a human donor in a cohort sampled during active COVID-19. The specimen sequenced was peripheral blood. CDR3: CASSFRDRGYEQYV. The DNA of the CDR3 is TGTGCCAGCAGCTTCCGGGACAGGGGATACGAGCAGTACGTC.